This T cell receptor (beta chain) was observed in a study of response to subunit inactivated influenza vaccine. Broader study findings: Authors suggested each seasonal influenza vaccination recruits few new T cells.

TCRdb called the RT-PCR reads again in MiXCR, with one record for every CDR3 protein. The sample has about 520,000 distinct CDR3 sequences; roughly 23% are singletons. With respect to this clonotype: Its antigen is unidentified.

Trimming took 6 bases from V and 6 from J, leaving 8 bases between them. This CDR3 region has 12 residues. The source material was CD4+ T cells sorted from PBMCs, sampled 4 to 6 days after vaccination. V usage is TRBV12-3 or TRBV12-4 and J usage is TRBJ2-2, with no clear D. The TCR originated in a man aged 50 to 59 who received an inactivated influenza vaccine. The CDR3 region is CASSRGPGELFF. The CDR3 nucleotides are TGTGCCAGCAGCAGAGGCCCCGGGGAGCTGTTTTTT.